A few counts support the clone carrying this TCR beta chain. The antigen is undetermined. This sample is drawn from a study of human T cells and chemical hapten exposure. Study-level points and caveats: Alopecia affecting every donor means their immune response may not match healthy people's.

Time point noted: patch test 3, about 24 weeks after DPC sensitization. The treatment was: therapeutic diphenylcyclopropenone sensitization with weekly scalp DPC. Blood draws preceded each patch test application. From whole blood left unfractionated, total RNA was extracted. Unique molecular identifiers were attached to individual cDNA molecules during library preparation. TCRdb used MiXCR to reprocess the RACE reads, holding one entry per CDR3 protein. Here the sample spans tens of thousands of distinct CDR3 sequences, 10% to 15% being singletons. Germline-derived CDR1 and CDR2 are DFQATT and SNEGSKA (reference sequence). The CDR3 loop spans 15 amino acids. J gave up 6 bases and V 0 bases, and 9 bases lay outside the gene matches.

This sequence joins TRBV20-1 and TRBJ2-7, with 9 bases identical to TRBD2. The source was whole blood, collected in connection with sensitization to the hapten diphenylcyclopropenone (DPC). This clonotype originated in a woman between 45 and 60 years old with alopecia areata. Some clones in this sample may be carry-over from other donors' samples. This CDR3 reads CSARDHRLAGIEQYF. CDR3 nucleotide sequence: TGCAGTGCTAGAGATCACCGCCTAGCGGGAATCGAGCAGTACTTC.